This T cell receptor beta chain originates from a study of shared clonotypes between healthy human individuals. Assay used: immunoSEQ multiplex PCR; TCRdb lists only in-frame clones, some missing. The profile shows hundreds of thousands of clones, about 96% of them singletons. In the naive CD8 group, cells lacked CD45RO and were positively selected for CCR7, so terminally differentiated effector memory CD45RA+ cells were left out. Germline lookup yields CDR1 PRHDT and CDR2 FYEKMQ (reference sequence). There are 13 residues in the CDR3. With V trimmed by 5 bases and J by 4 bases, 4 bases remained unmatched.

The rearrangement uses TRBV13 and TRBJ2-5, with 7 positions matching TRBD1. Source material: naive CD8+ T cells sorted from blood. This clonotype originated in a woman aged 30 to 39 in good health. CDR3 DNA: TGTGCCAGCAGCGGAGAGGGGGCAGAGACCCAGTACTTC. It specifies CASSGEGAETQYF.